The 8 T cell receptor beta chains below all came from one sample that was sequenced in a study of control samples from healthy donors and cancer patients. Sequencing used immunoSEQ multiplex PCR; TCRdb keeps in-frame clones, though not all of them. Altogether 150,000 or so clones are present, 85% to 95% being singletons, with the ten largest covering roughly 13%. Sequencing was done on a sample of blood. All receptors derive from a man aged 40-49 years in good health.

The chain uses TRBV27 and TRBJ2-7; D perhaps matches TRBD2 (5 bases). The V end lost 3 bases, the J end lost 1 base, and 10 bases lay between the germline ends. Germline values: CDR1 MNHEY, CDR2 SMNVEV (reference sequence). The CDR3 extends over 14 amino acids. CDR3: CASSLSGPSYEQYF. In DNA, the CDR3 is TGTGCCAGCAGTTTGAGCGGTCCATCCTACGAGCAGTACTTC.

This sequence joins TRBV7-2 and TRBJ2-3; unclear D gene. There are 14 residues in the CDR3. Per the germline V gene, CDR1 is SGHTA and CDR2 is FQGNSA. Trimming took off 2 bases at V and 4 bases at J, with 10 bases between the two ends. The CDR3 DNA reads as TGTGCCAGCAGCTTAAGTCTCGTTGCAGATACGCAGTATTTT. Protein: CASSLSLVADTQYF. The whole variable domain, remainder taken from reference TRBV7-2 and TRBJ2-3, is GAGVSQSPSNKVTEKGKDVELRCDPISGHTALYWYRQSLGQGLEFLIYFQGNSAPDKSGLPSDRFSAERTGGSVSTLTIQRTQQEDSAVYLCASSLSLVADTQYFGPGTRLTVL.

The count of this clone is one. J is TRBJ2-7 and V is TRBV7-2, with TRBD1 identical over 7 bases. CDR1 SGHTA and CDR2 FQGNSA come from the germline V gene. The CDR3 contains 14 residues. The V and J ends lost 4 bases and 5 bases, in that order; junction bases with no gene match: 8. The chain's CDR3 is CASSSLDRSHEQYF. Written as DNA, the CDR3 is TGTGCCAGCAGCTCATTGGACAGGAGCCACGAGCAGTACTTC.

This chain uses TRBV27 with TRBJ1-5; D unclear. Between the trimmed V and J ends, which lost 8 bases and 3 bases, there was a span of 11 bases. The CDR3 extends over 13 amino acids. In germline, CDR1 is MNHEY, CDR2 SMNVEV (reference sequence). CDR3 amino acids: CASCQWVNQPQHF. CDR3 coding DNA: TGTGCCAGCTGTCAATGGGTCAATCAGCCCCAGCATTTT.

CDR3: CASSQGQLAQSTDTQYF. The CDR3 DNA reads TGCGCCAGCAGCCAAGGTCAGCTAGCGCAAAGCACAGATACGCAGTATTTT. This chain joins TRBV4-3 and TRBJ2-3; the D gene is possibly TRBD2 (6 bases). Germline CDR1 is LGHNA and CDR2 is YSLEER. There are 17 residues in the CDR3. Trimming pared 1 base from V and 0 bases from J, leaving 14 bases between.

V and J are TRBV19 and TRBJ2-1, with a tentative D call TRBD2 (6 bases). There are 16 residues in the CDR3. Germline CDR1 and CDR2: LNHDA and SQIVND (reference sequence). Trimming stripped 1 base from V and 0 bases from J, with 10 bases between. The CDR3: CASSIVGDSSYNEQFF. For the CDR3, the DNA is TGTGCCAGTAGTATAGTCGGGGACTCCTCCTACAATGAGCAGTTCTTC.

The chain recombines TRBV28 with TRBJ1-5; D is ambiguous. The germline V and J ends were trimmed by 7 bases and 0 bases, with 10 bases remaining between them. CDR3 length: 14 residues. The V gene's germline CDR1 is MDHEN and CDR2 SYDVKM. The CDR3 is CASILSHSNQPQHF. The CDR3 nucleotides are TGTGCCAGCATCCTAAGCCATAGCAATCAGCCCCAGCATTTT.

V and J are TRBV6-5 and TRBJ1-4; D not certain. The CDR3 has 13 amino acids. CDR1 MNHEY and CDR2 SVGAGI come from the germline V gene. Between the trimmed V and J ends, which lost 7 bases and 10 bases, there was a span of 16 bases. The CDR3 here is CASTWGVNGKLFF. For the CDR3, the DNA is TGTGCCAGCACCTGGGGAGTAAACGGAAAACTGTTTTTT.